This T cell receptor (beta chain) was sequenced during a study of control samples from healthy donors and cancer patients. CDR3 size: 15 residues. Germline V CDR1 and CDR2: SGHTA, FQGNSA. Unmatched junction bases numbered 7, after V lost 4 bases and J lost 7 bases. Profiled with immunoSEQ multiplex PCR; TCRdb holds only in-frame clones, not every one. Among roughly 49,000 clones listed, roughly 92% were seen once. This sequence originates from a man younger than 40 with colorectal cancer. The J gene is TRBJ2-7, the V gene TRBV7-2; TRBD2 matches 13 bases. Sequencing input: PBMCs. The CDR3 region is CASSSAGLAGNEQYF. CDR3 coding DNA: TGTGCCAGCAGCTCAGCGGGACTAGCGGGGAATGAGCAGTACTTC.